The 21 T cell receptor beta chains in this list originate from one sample, sequenced in a study of blood T cell repertoires in COVID-19 (TCRdb year 2020). The method behind the library was the immunoSEQ multiplex PCR assay. Entries here come from immuneACCESS through TCRdb and include only in-frame sequences with V and J called. Some clones fail to appear in such tables; in the studies checked, an unresolved V gene covers under half of the shortfall, and the cause of the remainder is unknown. For this sample the table gives approximately 250,000 clones, of which around 89% were detected only once. The top ten constitute roughly 4.3% of the sample. What was sequenced was PBMCs or T cells enriched from blood (not recorded which). All receptors come from a woman in her 30s with acute COVID-19.

The chain joins TRBV5-1 to TRBJ2-7, with TRBD2 matching 7 bases. Germline CDR1 SGHRS, CDR2 YFSETQ. The trim removed 1 base at V and 3 bases at J, leaving 10 bases unmatched. The CDR3 has 16 residues. The CDR3 nucleotides are TGCGCCAGCAGCTTGCGGCGGGAGATTACTTTCTACGAGCAGTACTTC. Translation: CASSLRREITFYEQYF.

V usage is TRBV19 and J usage is TRBJ1-5; weak D call: TRBD1 (6 bases). The CDR3 consists of 15 residues. Trimming stripped 2 bases from V and 5 bases from J, with 13 bases between. Germline CDR1 and CDR2: LNHDA and SQIVND (reference sequence). The CDR3 protein is CASSIWGAGDQPQHF. CDR3 coding DNA: TGTGCCAGTAGTATATGGGGGGCGGGAGATCAGCCCCAGCATTTT.

The chain is built from TRBV30 and TRBJ2-7; the D is unclear. The CDR3 has 12 residues. The V gene's germline CDR1 is GTSNPN and CDR2 SVGIG (reference sequence). V dropped 0 bases and J dropped 3 bases, with 6 bases sitting between them. In nucleotides, the CDR3 is TGTGCCTGGAGTGTAGCAAGCTACGAGCAGTACTTC. It translates to CAWSVASYEQYF.

This chain joins TRBV11-2 and TRBJ2-1, with 7 bases that match TRBD2. The ends lost 8 bases at V and 2 bases at J; junction bases unmatched: 9. Germline loops: CDR1 SGHAT, CDR2 FQNNGV. This CDR3 is built from 15 residues. The CDR3 here is CASLLVSGTYNEQFF. The CDR3 DNA follows: TGTGCCAGCCTACTGGTCAGCGGGACCTACAATGAGCAGTTCTTC.

The chain is built from TRBV4-3 and TRBJ2-7; 7 nucleotides match TRBD2. The CDR3 length is 14 residues. With 0 bases clipped from V and 7 bases from J, the junction kept 6 bases outside the gene matches. Germline CDR1 and CDR2: LGHNA and YSLEER. CDR3 sequence: CASSQDTGAGEQYF. CDR3 bases: TGCGCCAGCAGCCAAGATACGGGAGCGGGGGAGCAGTACTTC.

This chain connects TRBV6-5 to TRBJ1-1; D perhaps matches TRBD1 (5 bases). V was shortened by 2 bases and J by 3 bases, with 10 bases between the two germline ends. CDR1 is MNHEY and CDR2 is SVGAGI in the germline V gene. This CDR3 comprises 14 residues. CDR3 nucleotides: TGTGCCAGCAGTTACGGCAGGGAGGACACTGAAGCTTTCTTT. It translates to CASSYGREDTEAFF.

The chain employs TRBV28 and TRBJ2-7; 8 bases are a match to TRBD1. The CDR3 has 13 amino acids. V was pared by 2 bases and J by 6 bases, with 3 bases of the junction left unmatched. Germline values: CDR1 MDHEN, CDR2 SYDVKM. DNA of the CDR3: TGTGCCAGCAGTTTACAGGGGGCTCTCGAGCAGTACTTC. Translated: CASSLQGALEQYF.

The rearrangement joins TRBV7-3 to TRBJ2-2; the match to TRBD2 covers 11 bases. Germline CDR1 SGHTA, CDR2 FQGTGA. V dropped 2 bases and J dropped 5; count of bases not matched to a gene: 4. The CDR3 runs 16 residues. The CDR3 loop reads CASSLYTSGSTGELFF. The CDR3 DNA reads TGTGCCAGCAGCTTATATACTAGCGGGAGTACCGGGGAGCTGTTTTTT.

The rearrangement joins TRBV30 to TRBJ1-1; 11 bases are shared with TRBD1. CDR1 and CDR2 from the germline V gene are GTSNPN and SVGIG (reference sequence). The trim removed 5 bases at V and 10 bases at J, leaving 9 bases unmatched. The CDR3 runs to 13 residues. Written as DNA, the CDR3 is TGTGCCTGGGGAAAGGGGACAGGGGGTAGAGCTTTCTTT. This sequence encodes CAWGKGTGGRAFF.

The chain employs TRBV5-1 and TRBJ2-7; 12 bases line up with TRBD2. The CDR3 sequence is 16 residues long. V shed 3 bases, J shed 3 bases, and the junction held 7 bases outside the gene matches. CDR1 is SGHRS and CDR2 is YFSETQ in the germline V gene. The CDR3 nucleotides read TGCGCCAGCAGCTCGCCACTAGCGGGAGGCAACTACGAGCAGTACTTC. Encoded protein: CASSSPLAGGNYEQYF.

V and J are TRBV7-9 and TRBJ1-2; no clear D. CDR1 and CDR2 from the germline V gene are SEHNR and FQNEAQ (reference sequence). There are 13 residues in the CDR3. Trimming pared 4 bases from V and 8 bases from J, leaving 14 bases between. As DNA, the CDR3 is TGTGCCAGCAGCTCCGCCACAGTTGGGGGCTACACCTTC. It codes for CASSSATVGGYTF.

This clone was observed once. The chain combines TRBV19 with TRBJ2-1, with TRBD2 matching over 8 bases. V was pared by 7 bases and J by 10 bases, with 27 bases of the junction left unmatched. The CDR3 sequence is 19 residues long. Looked up from germline, CDR1 is LNHDA and CDR2 is SQIVND (reference sequence). CDR3 sequence (DNA): TGTGCCAGTACCGATGGGTCGGGAGGGGATTTATGGGACCACAGGGAGCAGTTCTTC. Amino acid sequence: CASTDGSGGDLWDHREQFF.

V gene TRBV7-2 combines with J gene TRBJ2-3; 8 nucleotides match TRBD2. Unmatched junction bases numbered 8, after V lost 5 bases and J lost 4 bases. CDR1 and CDR2 from the germline V gene are SGHTA and FQGNSA. This CDR3 contains 15 residues. CDR3 loop: CASSPPGLGPDTQYF. The DNA of the CDR3 is TGTGCCAGCAGCCCGCCGGGACTAGGACCAGATACGCAGTATTTT.

The rearrangement joins TRBV27 to TRBJ1-1; D is uncertain. Germline V lookup: CDR1 MNHEY, CDR2 SMNVEV (reference sequence). Trimming left V 3 bases short and J 1 base short, with 9 bases between. The CDR3 covers 14 residues. Written as DNA, the CDR3 is TGTGCCAGCAGTTTCTTACAGCCGAACACTGAAGCTTTCTTT. Its translation is CASSFLQPNTEAFF.

This clone was picked up one time. V usage is TRBV14 and J usage is TRBJ1-4, with unresolved D. The CDR3 covers 17 residues. Per germline, CDR1 SGHDN and CDR2 FVKESK. V was cut by 1 base and J by 4 bases, with 16 bases left in between. The chain's CDR3 is CASSQGITGMNNEKLFF. Written as DNA, the CDR3 is TGTGCCAGCAGCCAAGGAATAACCGGGATGAATAATGAAAAACTGTTTTTT.

This chain links TRBV6-5 with TRBJ1-5; TRBD1 is a possible D gene (5 bases). The V end lost 6 bases, the J end lost 0 bases, and 12 bases lay between the germline ends. Germline values: CDR1 MNHEY, CDR2 SVGAGI. The CDR3 covers 15 residues. The CDR3, as DNA: TGTGCCAGCAGCCAAGACAGCTATAGCAATCAGCCCCAGCATTTT. Amino acid sequence: CASSQDSYSNQPQHF.

This chain uses TRBV6-4 with TRBJ2-3; D unclear. The CDR3 length is 15 residues. Germline assignment: CDR1 MRHNA and CDR2 SNTAGT. Trimming removed 3 bases from V and 0 bases from J, with 10 bases in between. The CDR3 here is CASSDGPTSTDTQYF. CDR3 nucleotides: TGTGCCAGCAGTGATGGGCCCACCAGCACAGATACGCAGTATTTT.

The chain joins TRBV14 to TRBJ2-2, with 9 bases aligning to TRBD2. This CDR3 contains 16 residues. The germline CDR1 and CDR2 sequences are SGHDN and FVKESK. V lost 4 bases to trimming and J lost 6 bases; unmatched junction nucleotides: 9. CDR3 sequence reads: CASSPRLAGAAGELFF. The CDR3 DNA follows: TGTGCCAGCAGCCCCCGCTTAGCGGGAGCGGCCGGGGAGCTGTTTTTT.

The chain is built from TRBV28 and TRBJ1-4; tentative D call: TRBD1 (6 bases). The ends were cut back, 5 bases at V and 2 bases at J, with 12 bases in the middle. This CDR3 contains 15 residues. From germline, CDR1 is MDHEN and CDR2 SYDVKM. The CDR3 sequence: CASSPPQGTNEKLFF. CDR3 bases: TGTGCCAGCAGTCCCCCCCAGGGGACTAATGAAAAACTGTTTTTT.

This chain joins TRBV30 and TRBJ1-1; 7 positions agree with TRBD1. There are 12 residues in the CDR3. Per the germline V gene, CDR1 is GTSNPN and CDR2 is SVGIG (reference sequence). The junction had 5 bases not matched to a gene; V was cut back by 2 bases and J by 8 bases. The CDR3 DNA sequence: TGTGCCTGGAGTTACAGGGGAGCCGAAGCTTTCTTT. It yields the protein CAWSYRGAEAFF.

This rearrangement joins TRBV27 to TRBJ1-6; tentatively, D is TRBD1 (6 bases). Trimming shortened V by 5 bases and J by 14 bases, and 19 bases separated the two germline ends. This CDR3 has 14 residues. CDR1 is MNHEY and CDR2 is SMNVEV in the germline V gene (reference sequence). The CDR3 sequence is CASSPPGGAIALHF. In DNA, the CDR3 is TGTGCCAGCAGTCCCCCGGGGGGCGCGATAGCCCTCCACTTT.